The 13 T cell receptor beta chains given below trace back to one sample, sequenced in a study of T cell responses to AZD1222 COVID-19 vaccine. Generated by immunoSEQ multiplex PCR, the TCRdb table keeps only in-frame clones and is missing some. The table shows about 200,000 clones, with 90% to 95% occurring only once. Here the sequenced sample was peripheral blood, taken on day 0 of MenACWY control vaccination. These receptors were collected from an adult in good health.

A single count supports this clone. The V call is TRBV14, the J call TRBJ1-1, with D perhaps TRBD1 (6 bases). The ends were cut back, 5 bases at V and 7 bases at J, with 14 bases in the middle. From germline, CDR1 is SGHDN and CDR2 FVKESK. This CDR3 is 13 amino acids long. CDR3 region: CASSIGQRGEAFF. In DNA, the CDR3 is TGTGCCAGCAGCATTGGACAGAGGGGTGAAGCTTTCTTT.

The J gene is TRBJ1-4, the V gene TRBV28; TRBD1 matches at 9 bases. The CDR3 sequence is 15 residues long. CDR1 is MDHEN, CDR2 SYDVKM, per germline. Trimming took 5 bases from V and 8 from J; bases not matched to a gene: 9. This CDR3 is CASSTNRGPREKLFF. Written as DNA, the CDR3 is TGTGCCAGCAGTACGAACAGGGGGCCTCGGGAAAAACTGTTTTTT.

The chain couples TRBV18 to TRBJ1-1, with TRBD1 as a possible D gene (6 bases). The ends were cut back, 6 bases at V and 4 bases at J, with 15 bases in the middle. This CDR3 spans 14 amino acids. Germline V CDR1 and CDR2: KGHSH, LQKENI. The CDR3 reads CASSPNRDFTEAFF. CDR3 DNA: TGTGCCAGCTCGCCGAACAGGGATTTCACTGAAGCTTTCTTT.

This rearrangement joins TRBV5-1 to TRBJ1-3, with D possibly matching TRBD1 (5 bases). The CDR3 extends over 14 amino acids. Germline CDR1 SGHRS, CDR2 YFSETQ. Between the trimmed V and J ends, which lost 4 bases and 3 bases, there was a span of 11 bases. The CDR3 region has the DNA TGCGCCAGCAGCCCAGGGTCCGGTGGAAACACCATATATTTT. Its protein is CASSPGSGGNTIYF.

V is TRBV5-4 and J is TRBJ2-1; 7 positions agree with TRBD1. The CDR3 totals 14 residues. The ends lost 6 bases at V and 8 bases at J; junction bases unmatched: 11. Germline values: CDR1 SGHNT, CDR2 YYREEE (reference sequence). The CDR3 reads CASTLNLGGHEQFF. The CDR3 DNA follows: TGTGCCAGCACCCTGAATCTAGGGGGCCATGAGCAGTTCTTC. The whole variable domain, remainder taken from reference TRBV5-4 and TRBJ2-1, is ETGVTQSPTHLIKTRGQQVTLRCSSQSGHNTVSWYQQALGQGPQFIFQYYREEENGRGNFPPRFSGLQFPNYSSELNVNALELDDSALYLCASTLNLGGHEQFFGPGTRLTVL.

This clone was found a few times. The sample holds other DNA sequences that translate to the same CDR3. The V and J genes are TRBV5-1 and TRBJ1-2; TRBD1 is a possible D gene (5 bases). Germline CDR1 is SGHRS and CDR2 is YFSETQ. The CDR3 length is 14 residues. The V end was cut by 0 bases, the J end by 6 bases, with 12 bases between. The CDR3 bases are TGCGCCAGCAGCTTGGCTCAAGGGGCAGATGGCTACACCTTC. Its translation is CASSLAQGADGYTF.

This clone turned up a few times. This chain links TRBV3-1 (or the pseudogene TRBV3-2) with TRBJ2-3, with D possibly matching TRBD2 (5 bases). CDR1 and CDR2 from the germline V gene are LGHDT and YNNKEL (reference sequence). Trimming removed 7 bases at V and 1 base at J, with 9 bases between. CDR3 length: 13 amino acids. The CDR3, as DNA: TGTGCCAGCAACCTCGGGGGCACAGATACGCAGTATTTT. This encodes CASNLGGTDTQYF.

Here the CDR3 DNA reads TGTGCCAGCAGGGGCACAGGGGTGGGTAATTCACCCCTCCACTTT. Protein sequence: CASRGTGVGNSPLHF. The chain carries TRBV2 and TRBJ1-6; TRBD1 matches 7 bases. Trimming took 6 bases from V and 6 from J; bases not matched to a gene: 8. There are 15 residues in the CDR3. In germline, CDR1 is SNHLY, CDR2 FYNNEI.

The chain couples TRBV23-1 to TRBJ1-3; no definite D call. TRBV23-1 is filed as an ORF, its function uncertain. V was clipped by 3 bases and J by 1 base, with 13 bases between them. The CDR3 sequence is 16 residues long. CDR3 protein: CASSHLGADSGNTIYF. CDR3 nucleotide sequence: TGCGCCAGCAGTCACCTCGGAGCGGATTCTGGAAACACCATATATTTT.

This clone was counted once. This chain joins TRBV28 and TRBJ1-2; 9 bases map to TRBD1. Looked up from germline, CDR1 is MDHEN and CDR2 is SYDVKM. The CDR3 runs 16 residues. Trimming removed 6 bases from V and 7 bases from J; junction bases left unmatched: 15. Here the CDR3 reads CASRGVGQGLLSGYTF. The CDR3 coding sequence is TGTGCCAGCAGGGGGGTGGGACAGGGATTGTTGAGTGGCTACACCTTC.

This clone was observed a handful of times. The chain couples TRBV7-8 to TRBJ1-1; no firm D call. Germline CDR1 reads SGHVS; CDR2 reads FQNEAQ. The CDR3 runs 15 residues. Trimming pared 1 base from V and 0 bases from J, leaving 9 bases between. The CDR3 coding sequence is TGTGCCAGCAGCTTAGGTGGAGTTATGAACACTGAAGCTTTCTTT. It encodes CASSLGGVMNTEAFF.

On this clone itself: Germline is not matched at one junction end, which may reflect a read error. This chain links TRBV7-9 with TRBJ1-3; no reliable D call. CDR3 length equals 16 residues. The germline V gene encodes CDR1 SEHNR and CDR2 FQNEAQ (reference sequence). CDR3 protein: CASSLGVPDSGNTIYF. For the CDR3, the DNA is TGTGCCAGCAGTTTAGGTGTACCGGACTCTGGAAACACCATATATTTT. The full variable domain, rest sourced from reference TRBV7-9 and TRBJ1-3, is DTGVSQNPRHKITKRGQNVTFRCDPISEHNRLYWYRQTLGQGPEFLTYFQNEAQLEKSRLLSDRFSAERPKGSFSTLEIQRTEQGDSAMYLCASSLGVPDSGNTIYFGEGSWLTVV.

The CDR3 loop is CASAEGAGKETQYF. The CDR3, as DNA: TGCGCCAGCGCCGAGGGGGCAGGGAAAGAGACCCAGTACTTC. The gene calls are TRBV5-1 and TRBJ2-5, with TRBD1 identical over 7 bases. Germline values: CDR1 SGHRS, CDR2 YFSETQ. Germline trimming cut 7 bases from V and 3 bases from J; bases unmatched to any gene: 9. This CDR3 contains 14 residues.